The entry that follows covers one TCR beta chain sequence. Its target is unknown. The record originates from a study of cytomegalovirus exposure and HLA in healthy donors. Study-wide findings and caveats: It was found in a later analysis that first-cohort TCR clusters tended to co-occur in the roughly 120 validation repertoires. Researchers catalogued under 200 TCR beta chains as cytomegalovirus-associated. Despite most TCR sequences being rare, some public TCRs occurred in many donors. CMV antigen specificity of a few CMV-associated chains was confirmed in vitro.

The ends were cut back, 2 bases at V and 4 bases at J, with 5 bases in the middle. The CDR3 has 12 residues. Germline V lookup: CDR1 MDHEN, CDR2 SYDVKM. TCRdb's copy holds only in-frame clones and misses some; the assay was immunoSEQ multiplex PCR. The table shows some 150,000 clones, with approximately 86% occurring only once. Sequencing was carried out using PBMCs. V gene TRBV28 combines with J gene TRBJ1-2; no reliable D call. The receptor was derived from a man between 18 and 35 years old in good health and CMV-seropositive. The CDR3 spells CASSLAGYGYTF. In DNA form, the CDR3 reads TGTGCCAGCAGTTTAGCCGGCTATGGCTACACCTTC.